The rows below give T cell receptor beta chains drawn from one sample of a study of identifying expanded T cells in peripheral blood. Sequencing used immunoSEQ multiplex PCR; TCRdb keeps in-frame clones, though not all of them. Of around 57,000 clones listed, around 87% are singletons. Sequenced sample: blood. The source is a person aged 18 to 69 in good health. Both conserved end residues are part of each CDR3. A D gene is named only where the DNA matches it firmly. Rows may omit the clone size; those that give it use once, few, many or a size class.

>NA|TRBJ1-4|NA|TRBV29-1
TGCAGCGTTACGGTGTATGAAAAACTGTTTTTT
CSVTVYEKLFF
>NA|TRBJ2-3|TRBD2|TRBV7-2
TGTGCCAGCAGCCCCCTAGGGGAGGGACTCACAGATACGCAGTATTTT
CASSPLGEGLTDTQYF
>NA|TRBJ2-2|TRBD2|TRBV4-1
TGCGCCAGCAGCCTCCAACCTCATTACGGGACTAGCGGGAGGGAGAACACCGGGGAGCTGTTTTTT
CASSLQPHYGTSGRENTGELFF
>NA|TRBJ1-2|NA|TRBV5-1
TGCGCCAGCAGAATAAGCAGGGTGAGGGATGGCTACACCTTC
CASRISRVRDGYTF
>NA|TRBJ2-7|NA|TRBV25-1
TGTGCCAGCAGTGAGCCGGACGGAGTAACCTACGAGCAGTACTTC
CASSEPDGVTYEQYF
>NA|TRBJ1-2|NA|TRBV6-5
TGTGCCAGCAGCAAAGTATCGGGGGCTATCGATGGCTACACCTTC
CASSKVSGAIDGYTF
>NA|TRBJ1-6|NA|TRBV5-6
TGTGCCAGCAGCTTCAGGGGTTACGCAAATTCACCCCTCCACTTT
CASSFRGYANSPLHF
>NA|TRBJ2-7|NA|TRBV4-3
TGCGCCAGCAGCCAAGAGGGCGAGCCCTCCTACGAGCAGTACTTC
CASSQEGEPSYEQYF
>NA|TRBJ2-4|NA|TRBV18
TGTGCCAGCTCACCCGGATCTGGGAAAAACATTCAGTACTTC
CASSPGSGKNIQYF
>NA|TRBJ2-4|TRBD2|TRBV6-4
TGTGCCAGCAGTGAACTAGCGGGGGGGAGCCAAAACATTCAGTACTTC
CASSELAGGSQNIQYF
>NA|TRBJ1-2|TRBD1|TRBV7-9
TGTGCCAGCAGCTCTCGACAGGGCTATGGCTACACCTTC
CASSSRQGYGYTF
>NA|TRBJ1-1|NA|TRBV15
TGTGCCACCAGCAGAGAGGAAGGGTACACTGAAGCTTTCTTT
CATSREEGYTEAFF
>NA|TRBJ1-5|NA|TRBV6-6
TGTGCCAGCAGCCCTCGCCAGGTGACTCAGCCCCAGCATTTT
CASSPRQVTQPQHF
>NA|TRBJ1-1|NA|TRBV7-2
TGTGCCAGCAGCTTTACGGGGCTGCTGAACACTGAAGCTTTCTTT
CASSFTGLLNTEAFF
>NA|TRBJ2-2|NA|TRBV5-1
TGCGCCAGCAGCTTGAAGCGTGCCGGGGAGCTGTTTTTT
CASSLKRAGELFF
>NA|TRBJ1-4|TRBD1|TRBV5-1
TGCGCCAGCAGTTTGGCAGGGGGCACTAATGAAAAACTGTTTTTT
CASSLAGGTNEKLFF
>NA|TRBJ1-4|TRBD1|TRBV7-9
TGTGCCAGCAAAGGGGGCGTGGGTGGGGAAAAACTGTTTTTT
CASKGGVGGEKLFF
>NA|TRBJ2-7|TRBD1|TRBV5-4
TGTGCCAGCAGCGAAACGACCGGGACAGGGATCTACGAGCAGTACTTC
CASSETTGTGIYEQYF
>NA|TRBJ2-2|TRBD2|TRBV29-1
TGCAGCGTTGAAGATCTCCGGGAGGGCCGCATCGGGGAGCTGTTTTTT
CSVEDLREGRIGELFF
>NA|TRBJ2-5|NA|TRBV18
TGTGCCAGCTCACCGGGGAACCAAGAGACCCAGTACTTC
CASSPGNQETQYF
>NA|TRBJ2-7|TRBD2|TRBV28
TGTGCCAGCAGCTATGGGCGGGAGCCCTACGAGCAGTACTTC
CASSYGREPYEQYF
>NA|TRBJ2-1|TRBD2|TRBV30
TGTGCCTTCCTTCAGGTAGCGGGGGCCTACAATGAGCAGTTCTTC
CAFLQVAGAYNEQFF
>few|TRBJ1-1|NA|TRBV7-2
TGTGCCAGCAGCTTAGGAGGGGGTACTGAAGCTTTCTTT
CASSLGGGTEAFF
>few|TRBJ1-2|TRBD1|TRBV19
TGTGCCAGTAGTACCCGACAGGGGATGGAGGACTATGGCTACACCTTC
CASSTRQGMEDYGYTF
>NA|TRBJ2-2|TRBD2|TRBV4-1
TGCGCCAGCAGCCTAGCGGGAGCGGGCACCGGGGAGCTGTTTTTT
CASSLAGAGTGELFF
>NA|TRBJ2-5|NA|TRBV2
TGTGCCAGCAGACAACAGGGGGGGGTAGAGACCCAGTACTTC
CASRQQGGVETQYF
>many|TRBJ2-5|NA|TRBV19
TGTGCCAGTAGTAATCCTAATCGAGAGACCCAGTACTTC
CASSNPNRETQYF
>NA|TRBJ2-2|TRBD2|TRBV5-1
TGCGCCAGCAGCTTGGAGGGACTAGCGAACACCGGGGAGCTGTTTTTT
CASSLEGLANTGELFF
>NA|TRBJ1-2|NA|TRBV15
TGTGCCACCAGCAGGCCCGGGGCCCCTCACTATGGCTACACCTTC
CATSRPGAPHYGYTF
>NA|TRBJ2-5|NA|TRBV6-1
TGTGCAACGGGACGGGGAGCGGAGGAGACCCAGTACTTC
CATGRGAEETQYF
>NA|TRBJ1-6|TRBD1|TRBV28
TGTGCCAGCAGTTTCTCCAACATGGGTCTCAGGGGGGCCCTCCACTTT
CASSFSNMGLRGALHF
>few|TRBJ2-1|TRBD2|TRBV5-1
TGCGCCAGCAGCCCCGGGGGGGACTCCTACAATGAGCAGTTCTTC
CASSPGGDSYNEQFF
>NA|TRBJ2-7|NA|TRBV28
TGTGCCAGCAGGGCAGGACTACCCCACGAGCAGTACTTC
CASRAGLPHEQYF
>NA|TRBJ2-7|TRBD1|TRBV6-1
TGTGCCAGCAGGTACCGGACAGGGCAAGACGAGCAGTACTTC
CASRYRTGQDEQYF
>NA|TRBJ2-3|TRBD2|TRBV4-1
TGCGCCAGCAGCCTGCTTCCGGGGGGGATAACAGATACGCAGTATTTT
CASSLLPGGITDTQYF
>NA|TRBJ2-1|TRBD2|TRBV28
TGTGCCAGCAGTTTGCCCCGGGGGGGGCTTAATGAGCAGTTCTTC
CASSLPRGGLNEQFF
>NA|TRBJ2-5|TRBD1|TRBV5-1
TGCGCCAGCAGCTTGAACAGGGGGACAGAGACCCAGTACTTC
CASSLNRGTETQYF
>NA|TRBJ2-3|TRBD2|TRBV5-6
TGTGCCAGCAGCTTAGCGGGAGTCCCCCACGGCACAGATACGCAGTATTTT
CASSLAGVPHGTDTQYF
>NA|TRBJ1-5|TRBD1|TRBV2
TGTGCCAGCAGTGATCCGCTGACAGGGAGTAACCAGCCCCAGCATTTT
CASSDPLTGSNQPQHF
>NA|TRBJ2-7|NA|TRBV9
TGTGCCAGCAGCGTCGGGAGTACTAATTCCTACGAGCAGTACTTC
CASSVGSTNSYEQYF